These 29 T cell receptor beta chains share one sample of origin, sequenced in a study of spatial heterogeneity in lung cancer. TCRdb analysed the 5' RACE reads with MiXCR anew, one entry per CDR3 protein. The sample carries more than 2,500 distinct CDR3 sequences, about 4.2% recorded once. Time point specified: sample taken at primary tumor resection. Unsorted whole RNA of tumor, nontumor lung or frozen PBMC was sequenced. The starting material was normal lung tissue next to the tumor, obtained at surgery. These receptors all stem from a female donor with early-stage non-small cell lung cancer.

This clonotype was picked up a small number of times. Here the CDR3 reads CSARVKGLNTEAFF. CDR3 DNA sequence: TGCAGTGCTAGAGTTAAAGGCTTGAACACTGAAGCTTTCTTT. V and J are TRBV20-1 and TRBJ1-1; no clear D. The CDR3 sequence is 14 residues long. V lost 1 base, J lost 0 bases, and 9 bases lay in between. The germline CDR1 and CDR2 sequences are DFQATT and SNEGSKA (reference sequence).

The sample holds a few counts of this clonotype. V is TRBV14 and J is TRBJ1-2, with a weak D call TRBD1 (6 bases). Germline CDR1 SGHDN, CDR2 FVKESK. The CDR3 extends over 15 amino acids. Trimming left V 3 bases short and J 7 bases short, with 18 bases between. The CDR3 region has the DNA TGTGCCAGCAGCCAGGACAGCTCCCCGAGGCGTGGCTACACCTTC. Amino acids: CASSQDSSPRRGYTF.

This clonotype was counted ten times or more. The V call is TRBV20-1, the J call TRBJ2-7; D may match TRBD1 or TRBD2 (5 bases each). This CDR3 has 12 amino acids. V gave up 4 bases and J gave up 2 bases, with 9 bases separating them. Germline lookup yields CDR1 DFQATT and CDR2 SNEGSKA (reference sequence). CDR3 bases: TGCAGTGCTAAAGGGACGGCCTACGAGCAGTACGTC. Protein: CSAKGTAYEQYV.

This clonotype is judged medium-sized. The rearrangement uses TRBV10-3 and TRBJ2-1, with 10 bases fitting TRBD1. This CDR3 comprises 15 residues. Trimming cost V 4 bases and J 2 bases; bases outside gene matches: 2. The germline CDR1 and CDR2 sequences are ENHRY and SYGVKD. The CDR3 sequence: CAISGQGAAYNEQFF. The DNA of the CDR3 is TGTGCCATCAGTGGACAGGGGGCCGCCTACAATGAGCAGTTCTTC.

This clonotype is judged large. The chain has TRBV23-1 and TRBJ2-3; 10 bases agree with TRBD1. TRBV23-1 is recorded as an ORF, its role being uncertain. After removal of 2 bases from V and 4 bases from J, the junction contained 3 bases not matched to a gene. The CDR3 is made up of 15 amino acids. The CDR3 DNA reads as TGCGCCAGCAGTCAAGACAGGGGGCCCCCAGATACGCAGTATTTT. Translating it yields CASSQDRGPPDTQYF.

By frequency in the sample, this clonotype is large (0.1 to 1%). The V gene is TRBV3-1, the J gene TRBJ2-3, with 7 nucleotides matching TRBD1. The V gene end was trimmed by 4 bases and the J gene end by 0 bases; junction bases not matched to a gene: 10. CDR3 length equals 17 residues. The germline CDR1 and CDR2 sequences are LGHDT and YNNKEL (reference sequence). This CDR3 is CASSPTTGWASTDTQYF. The CDR3 DNA sequence: TGTGCCAGCAGCCCCACGACAGGGTGGGCAAGCACAGATACGCAGTATTTT.

This clonotype was seen more than once but under ten times. V gene TRBV7-9 combines with J gene TRBJ1-5, with TRBD1 as a possible D gene (5 bases). Trimming cost V 3 bases and J 3 bases, with 9 bases left between them. The CDR3 is 14 amino acids. The germline CDR1 and CDR2 sequences are SEHNR and FQNEAQ (reference sequence). CDR3 nucleotide sequence: TGTGCCAGCAGCTTTTCAGGGTCCAATCAGCCCCAGCATTTT. It yields the protein CASSFSGSNQPQHF.

Sample share makes this clonotype medium-sized (0.01 to 0.1%). The chain links TRBV27 to TRBJ2-5, with TRBD2 identical over 8 bases. Trimming removed 3 bases from V and 5 bases from J; junction bases left unmatched: 8. The CDR3 extends over 15 amino acids. CDR1 and CDR2 from the germline V gene are MNHEY and SMNVEV (reference sequence). This chain's CDR3 is CASSLTGGPEETQYF. The CDR3 bases are TGTGCCAGCAGTTTGACGGGAGGGCCTGAGGAGACCCAGTACTTC.

Within the sample, this clonotype is large. The chain is built from TRBV7-2 and TRBJ1-6; 7 positions agree with TRBD1. Germline CDR1 SGHTA, CDR2 FQGNSA. V was pared by 6 bases and J by 0 bases, with 8 bases of the junction left unmatched. The CDR3 is made up of 17 amino acids. CDR3 nucleotides: TGTGCCAGCAGTAGATTAGGGGGCGACTCCTATAATTCACCCCTCCACTTT. Translated, it gives CASSRLGGDSYNSPLHF.

In this sample, this clonotype is medium-sized. The V gene is TRBV5-1, the J gene TRBJ2-1; no clear D. Germline V gene sequence: CDR1 SGHRS, CDR2 YFSETQ. CDR3 length: 15 residues. Trimming stripped 4 bases from V and 3 bases from J, with 14 bases between. CDR3 sequence (DNA): TGCGCCAGCAGCGTGGGTACAGTAAGCTACAATGAGCAGTTCTTC. It specifies CASSVGTVSYNEQFF.

This clonotype is medium-sized in the sample. V and J are TRBV5-6 and TRBJ1-5, with 9 bases identical to TRBD1. The CDR3 runs to 15 residues. After removal of 0 bases from V and 4 bases from J, the junction contained 2 bases not matched to a gene. CDR1 and CDR2 from the germline V gene are SGHDT and YYEEEE. CDR3 sequence: CASSLAGTGNQPQHF. In nucleotides, the CDR3 is TGTGCCAGCAGCTTGGCCGGGACAGGGAATCAGCCCCAGCATTTT.

This clonotype is judged large. The chain is built from TRBV28 and TRBJ2-7; 7 nucleotides line up with TRBD2. The CDR3 loop spans 15 amino acids. After removal of 8 bases from V and 0 bases from J, the junction contained 10 bases not matched to a gene. Germline V gene lookup returns CDR1 MDHEN and CDR2 SYDVKM. CDR3 nucleotide sequence: TGTGCCAGCCTCTCTACCGGGACTACCTCCTACGAGCAGTACTTC. Translated: CASLSTGTTSYEQYF.

This clonotype was found many times. This rearrangement joins TRBV20-1 to TRBJ2-1, with D hard to call. This CDR3 comprises 14 residues. The germline gives CDR1 DFQATT, CDR2 SNEGSKA (reference sequence). Trimming pared 3 bases from V and 8 bases from J, leaving 17 bases between. The CDR3 nucleotides read TGCAGTGCTAGGGATTGGGCTGTTTGGGATGAGCAGTTCTTC. It is translated as CSARDWAVWDEQFF.

This clonotype is termed medium-sized. The chain links TRBV5-1 to TRBJ2-1; the D gene is possibly TRBD2 (5 bases). V was clipped by 4 bases and J by 0 bases, with 17 bases between them. Germline CDR1 is SGHRS and CDR2 is YFSETQ. The CDR3 covers 17 residues. CDR3 region: CASSPLGSFSSYNEQFF. Here the CDR3 DNA reads TGCGCCAGCAGCCCCTTGGGGAGTTTCAGCTCCTACAATGAGCAGTTCTTC. Based on the CDR3 plus reference TRBV5-1 and TRBJ2-1, the full variable domain is KAGVTQTPRYLIKTRGQQVTLSCSPISGHRSVSWYQQTPGQGLQFLFEYFSETQRNKGNFPGRFSGRQFSNSRSEMNVSTLELGDSALYLCASSPLGSFSSYNEQFFGPGTRLTVL.

This clonotype is categorized as medium-sized. The chain has TRBV23-1 and TRBJ2-1; D possibly corresponds to TRBD2 (6 bases). TRBV23-1 is treated as an ORF (open reading frame) with a function not yet certain. The CDR3 runs to 14 residues. V lost 10 bases to trimming and J lost 7 bases, with 20 bases between them. CDR3 coding DNA: TGCGCCACCCCGGGGACTGGTCGCAAGAATGAGCAGTTCTTC. This translates into CATPGTGRKNEQFF.

By proportion, this clonotype is medium-sized. The gene calls are TRBV27 and TRBJ2-7; the match to TRBD2 covers 8 bases. V gave up 4 bases and J gave up 9 bases; unmatched junction bases: 5. The CDR3 is 12 residues long. Looked up from germline, CDR1 is MNHEY and CDR2 is SMNVEV (reference sequence). The DNA for the CDR3 is TGTGCCAGCAGTTCACTAGCGGAAGTGCAGTACTTC. Its protein is CASSSLAEVQYF.

The chain uses TRBV12-3 or TRBV12-4 and TRBJ1-6; 7 nucleotides align to TRBD1. The CDR3 runs 15 residues. The V segment lost 2 bases and the J segment 5 bases; nucleotides outside the gene matches: 3. CDR3 loop: CASSLTGTDNSPLHF. The CDR3 DNA is TGTGCCAGCAGTTTAACCGGGACAGATAATTCACCCCTCCACTTT.

In this sample, this clonotype is medium-sized. V usage is TRBV7-2 and J usage is TRBJ1-1; the D is unclear. The V and J ends lost 5 bases and 7 bases respectively, with 8 bases between them. The CDR3 consists of 11 residues. The V gene's germline CDR1 is SGHTA and CDR2 FQGNSA. CDR3 region: CASSAQVEAFF. CDR3 DNA sequence: TGTGCCAGCAGCGCCCAGGTTGAAGCTTTCTTT.

This clonotype was picked up many times. The chain has TRBV7-2 and TRBJ1-4, with unresolved D. Looked up from germline, CDR1 is SGHTA and CDR2 is FQGNSA. This CDR3 is 15 amino acids long. V was cut by 5 bases and J by 0 bases, with 10 bases left in between. CDR3 DNA sequence: TGTGCCAGCAGCCCGTCTCATGCAACTAATGAAAAACTGTTTTTT. This codes for CASSPSHATNEKLFF.

This clonotype was picked up many times. V is TRBV6-5 and J is TRBJ2-1; D unresolved. Germline CDR1 and CDR2: MNHEY and SVGAGI. Trimming took off 0 bases at V and 6 bases at J, with 6 bases between the two ends. The CDR3 is 13 residues long. CDR3 loop: CASSYSISNEQFF. CDR3 sequence (DNA): TGTGCCAGCAGTTACTCGATCTCCAATGAGCAGTTCTTC.

This clonotype has a count of ten or more. This CDR3 reads CASSSPSGSSYNEQFF. The CDR3 nucleotides read TGTGCCAGCAGTTCGCCTAGCGGGAGCTCCTACAATGAGCAGTTCTTC. The gene calls are TRBV28 and TRBJ2-1; 10 bases are a match to TRBD2. Per the germline V gene, CDR1 is MDHEN and CDR2 is SYDVKM. The CDR3 is made up of 16 amino acids. V dropped 4 bases and J dropped 0; count of bases not matched to a gene: 3.

By its share, this clonotype is medium-sized. The rearrangement joins TRBV6-1 to TRBJ2-7; D uncertain. Germline V gene data show CDR1 as MNHNS and CDR2 as SASEGT. CDR3 size: 14 residues. The V and J ends lost 2 bases and 2 bases respectively, with 10 bases between them. The chain's CDR3 is CASSEFGSPYEQYF. The DNA for the CDR3 is TGTGCCAGCAGTGAATTTGGCAGCCCCTACGAGCAGTACTTC.

This clonotype appeared many times. The chain recombines TRBV6-5 with TRBJ1-5; 8 nucleotides match TRBD1. The CDR3 is 14 amino acids. CDR1 and CDR2 from the germline V gene are MNHEY and SVGAGI. Unmatched junction bases numbered 7, after V lost 6 bases and J lost 6 bases. DNA for the CDR3: TGTGCCAGCAGAGGGGGGGGGACAGGTCAGCCCCAGCATTTT. As protein: CASRGGGTGQPQHF.

Within the sample, this clonotype is medium-sized (0.01 to 0.1%). The V and J genes are TRBV12-3 or TRBV12-4 and TRBJ2-3; 12 bases fit TRBD1. The CDR3 contains 18 residues. V was pared by 3 bases and J by 0 bases, with 7 bases of the junction left unmatched. The CDR3 DNA reads as TGTGCCAGCAGTTTTGGGACAGGGGGCACGGGAAGCACAGATACGCAGTATTTT. Amino acids: CASSFGTGGTGSTDTQYF.

This clonotype is judged medium-sized. The chain has TRBV2 and TRBJ1-5; D uncertain. Trimming took 3 bases from V and 0 from J, leaving 9 bases between them. Germline CDR1 and CDR2: SNHLY and FYNNEI. This CDR3 has 15 amino acids. The CDR3 nucleotides read TGTGCCAGCAGTGACGGAGGGTATAGCAATCAGCCCCAGCATTTT. This gives the protein CASSDGGYSNQPQHF. Complete variable domain (other parts from reference TRBV2 and TRBJ1-5): EPEVTQTPSHQVTQMGQEVILRCVPISNHLYFYWYRQILGQKVEFLVSFYNNEISEKSEIFDDQFSVERPDGSNFTLKIRSTKLEDSAMYFCASSDGGYSNQPQHFGDGTRLSIL.

Judged by abundance, this clonotype is medium-sized. This chain links TRBV12-3 or TRBV12-4 with TRBJ1-5; possible D gene TRBD1, 5 bases. Trimming took off 6 bases at V and 10 bases at J, with 13 bases between the two ends. This CDR3 is 12 amino acids long. The CDR3 region has the DNA TGTGCCAGCAGCCCCGAAAGGGGACCCCAGCATTTT. Protein product: CASSPERGPQHF.

By share, this clonotype counts as medium-sized (0.01 to 0.1%). The chain employs TRBV29-1 and TRBJ1-1; a weak D match, TRBD1 (6 bases). The length of the CDR3 is 18 residues. V lost 0 bases and J lost 0, with 20 bases in between. Germline CDR1 is SQVTM and CDR2 is ANQGSEA. The CDR3 region has the DNA TGCAGCGTTGAAGATCGGGGAGACAGGTCTGCTATGAACACTGAAGCTTTCTTT. Encoded protein: CSVEDRGDRSAMNTEAFF. Looking up the rest from reference TRBV29-1 and TRBJ1-1 gives the full variable domain: SAVISQKPSRDICQRGTSLTIQCQVDSQVTMMFWYRQQPGQSLTLIATANQGSEATYESGFVIDKFPISRPNLTFSTLTVSNMSPEDSSIYLCSVEDRGDRSAMNTEAFFGQGTRLTVV.

This clonotype was observed many times. The chain is built from TRBV29-1 and TRBJ2-3; D is perhaps TRBD2 (5 bases). The CDR3 totals 14 residues. Germline lookup yields CDR1 SQVTM and CDR2 ANQGSEA. V lost 4 bases and J 1 base, leaving 12 bases between the germline ends. The DNA of the CDR3 is TGCAGCGTTGCGACGGACTCCCGCACAGATACGCAGTATTTT. It is translated as CSVATDSRTDTQYF.

Only a few counts were recorded for this clonotype. Just one base apart from a much larger clone, this may be a read error. V and J are TRBV20-1 and TRBJ2-7; D unresolved. Germline CDR1 and CDR2: DFQATT and SNEGSKA (reference sequence). The ends were cut back, 5 bases at V and 2 bases at J, with 10 bases in the middle. The CDR3 contains 12 residues. As DNA, the CDR3 is TGCAGTGCTCCCCAGACCCCCTACGAGCAGTACTTC. It encodes CSAPQTPYEQYF.